This T cell receptor (beta chain) emerged from a study of shared clonotypes between healthy human individuals (dated by TCRdb to the early 2020s). With regard to the full study: The cohort included three men and a couple of women between 18 and 49 years of age. For each donor, three plates each were used for CD4 naive and CD4 memory, two plates were used for CD8 naive, and one plate was used for CD8 memory. To estimate repertoire size and how much clonotypes are shared between individuals, the study performed deep sequencing of blood TCR repertoires from about 5 healthy adults. To increase sequencing depth and limit assay-specific biases, TCR repertoire library preparation and sequencing were carried out by different laboratories using diverse techniques. Each donor's leukapheresis produced roughly between roughly 0.85 and 9.5 billion PBMCs.

CD8 naive samples were CD45RO-negative cells positively selected for CCR7, giving a CD45RA+CCR7+ population that excluded TemRA cells. The donors were healthy, HIV-negative adults with no recently reported acute infections or vaccinations. Every donor was a Caucasian adult living in Nashville, Tennessee, USA. Blood was collected by leukapheresis, and PBMCs were isolated by Ficoll-Histopaque density gradient centrifugation and then cryopreserved in liquid nitrogen vapor phase. Purity and quantity of every magnetically sorted T cell population were checked by analytical flow cytometry. Genomic DNA was isolated from every sorted fraction and measured by UV absorbance on a Nanodrop 2000c. Using the deep immunoSEQ assay, TCR CDR3 regions were amplified from genomic DNA by multiplex PCR. Extracted genomic DNA from each cell subset was spread evenly across all wells of several immunoSEQ 96-well plates, with each plate serving as a replicate. For sorted subsets, each replicate PCR was loaded with about 0.2 ug genomic DNA, equivalent to about 30,000 T cell genomes. Purified libraries were quantified with a Qubit 3.0 fluorometer, sized on a Bioanalyzer 2100, and re-quantified with the KAPA Library Quantification kit. Every immunoSEQ 96-well plate was sequenced on a dedicated single-read 150-cycle Illumina NextSeq 550 flow cell. As for the original processing: Because the immunoSEQ output held only junctional sequences and lacked quality scores, the filtering could not match the filtering applied to full-length reads. Sequences were annotated with PyIR, a Python wrapper for IgBLAST v1.9, using IMGT germline references to assign V/J genes and CDR3. Any read was removed if the V/J assignment was weak (E-value above 1e-6), the CDR3 was missing, or the read contained stop codons, out-of-frame junctions, or ambiguous translated residues. V3J clonotypes were defined as sequences sharing an identical inferred V gene, J gene, and CDR3 amino acid sequence. Percentage overlap between repertoires was computed as shared unique clonotypes divided by the size of the smaller repertoire. Three approaches were used to assess repertoire richness: RTK rarefaction, the Chao1 estimator, and Recon v2.1 estimates of unobserved clonotypes. OLGA was used to compute generation probabilities for all TCRbeta clonotypes that the gDNA method yielded from a handful of donors. TCRdb retrieved this table from immuneACCESS and kept in-frame rearrangements only. Not all clones are present; in checked studies, unresolved V genes account for under half, and no reason is known for the remainder. From that table come the V and J calls and clone size; the DNA was used to work out D and trimming. The sample table shows around 2,100,000 clones, and roughly 94% are seen once. The top ten clonotypes cover roughly 1% of the sample.

As concerns this clone: What this receptor recognizes is not known. Base qualities are not at hand, and no much larger clone is one base apart.

General study outcomes and caveats: Naive subsets generally had larger estimated clonotype richness than memory subsets. Sharing across a few donors was observed for around 5% of naive CD4, 3.5% of naive CD8, over 2% of memory CD4, and roughly 0.43% of memory CD8 clonotypes. Clonotypes shared by all four sorted-subset donors showed higher generation probabilities than non-shared clonotypes. Sampling was restricted to blood, and TCR repertoires in tissue are likely to differ from TCR repertoires in blood. Pairwise subsampling indicated that sequencing depth was expected to affect the degree of clonotype sharing among donors. Incomplete sequencing was indicated by rarefaction of sorted-subset datasets, despite the large sequencing depth. The genetic and exposure-history diversity represented was limited by the small number of donors.

Germline trimming: 5 bases from V, 0 bases from J; junction bases outside gene matches: 14. CDR1 and CDR2, looked up from the germline V gene, are SGHDN and FVKESK. Including cysteine and phenylalanine, the CDR3 has 18 amino acids. The read is trimmed to its CDR3 DNA, 54 bases read in frame from base 1. The sequenced material came from naive CD8+ T cells sorted from blood. Reading the label with the study, this specimen's cell subset or site is: CD45RA+CCR7+. The chain uses TRBV14 and TRBJ1-1, and 8 bases in between align with TRBD1. This receptor was obtained from a man aged 18 to 29 in good health. The bases are TGTGCCAGCAGCGACTCACGGACAGGGTACTTAATGAACACTGAAGCTTTCTTT. Its protein is CASSDSRTGYLMNTEAFF.